The next 2 T cell receptor beta chains were all read from a single sample in a study of blood T cell repertoires in COVID-19. Here immunoSEQ multiplex PCR was the method, and the copy in TCRdb shows in-frame clones only, minus some. Altogether 350,000 to 450,000 clones are present, 88% being singletons, with the ten largest covering approximately 1.5%. The sequencing sample was made of PBMCs or T cells enriched from blood (not recorded which). Receptors originate from a woman between 18 and 29 years old who had been exposed to COVID-19.

The chain has TRBV7-3 and TRBJ2-7, with 8 bases matching TRBD1. Per the germline V gene, CDR1 is SGHTA and CDR2 is FQGTGA. V was clipped by 5 bases and J by 2 bases; unmatched bases: 8. The CDR3 length is 15 residues. CDR3 nucleotides: TGTGCCAGCAGCCAAGGACAGGGCGAAACCTACGAGCAGTACTTC. The encoded protein is CASSQGQGETYEQYF. The complete variable domain, with remaining parts taken from reference TRBV7-3 and TRBJ2-7, reads GAGVSQTPSNKVTEKGKYVELRCDPISGHTALYWYRQSLGQGPEFLIYFQGTGAADDSGLPNDRFFAVRPEGSVSTLKIQRTERGDSAVYLCASSQGQGETYEQYFGPGTRLTVT.

The CDR3 here is CASSFGQTSYEQYF. The CDR3 DNA reads TGTGCCAGCAGCTTCGGACAGACCTCCTACGAGCAGTACTTC. The chain links TRBV7-9 to TRBJ2-7; weak D call: TRBD1 (6 bases). V dropped 3 bases and J dropped 0 bases, with 9 bases sitting between them. CDR1 SEHNR and CDR2 FQNEAQ come from the germline V gene (reference sequence). The CDR3 extends over 14 amino acids.